This TCR beta chain was recorded in a study of glioma-infiltrating T cells. Using RNA template, CDR3s of TCR alpha and beta were amplified with iRepertoire arm-PCR. For one-step reverse transcription and amplification, 100-400 ng of tissue mRNA or PBMC total RNA was used. One entry per CDR3 protein results from TCRdb running MiXCR on the multiplex PCR reads. The table includes 150,000 or so distinct CDR3 sequences, around 42% detected once. V dropped 0 bases and J dropped 2 bases, with 9 bases sitting between them. The CDR3 covers 15 residues. Germline CDR1 and CDR2: SGHTA and FQGTGA. The sequencing sample was made of glioma tissue, nonneoplastic brain tissue, or PBMCs (not recorded which). This rearrangement joins TRBV7-3 to TRBJ2-3, with a weak D call TRBD2 (6 bases). The clonotype comes from a human donor with low-grade glioma or glioblastoma, undergoing nonglioma brain surgery, or in good health (not recorded which). The CDR3 reads CASSLTGGVTDTQYF. DNA of the CDR3: TGTGCCAGCAGCTTAACGGGGGGAGTCACAGATACGCAGTATTTT.